What follows are 28 T cell receptor beta chains derived from one specimen sequenced in a study of cytomegalovirus exposure and HLA in healthy donors. The PCR contained 60 Vbeta and 13 Jbeta primers. Method: immunoSEQ multiplex PCR; TCRdb's copy keeps in-frame clones and lacks some. The table has over 100,000 clones, about 77% seen once. Sequenced sample: PBMCs. The receptors stem from a woman between 40 and 50 years old in good health and CMV-seronegative.

CDR3 nucleotides: TGTGCCAGCAGCCCAAAGGGACAAGACTTCAATGAGCAGTTCTTC. The encoded protein is CASSPKGQDFNEQFF. The chain uses TRBV11-2 and TRBJ2-1; D possibly corresponds to TRBD1 (6 bases). The length of the CDR3 is 15 residues. CDR1 and CDR2 from the germline V gene are SGHAT and FQNNGV. Trimming left V 5 bases short and J 6 bases short, with 17 bases between.

The chain couples TRBV5-4 to TRBJ1-1; the match to TRBD1 covers 7 bases. The CDR3 spans 15 residues. The germline gives CDR1 SGHNT, CDR2 YYREEE (reference sequence). V lost 0 bases to trimming and J lost 4 bases; unmatched junction nucleotides: 6. The CDR3 here is CASSLVAEGATEAFF. In DNA form, the CDR3 reads TGTGCCAGCAGCTTGGTTGCGGAGGGGGCCACTGAAGCTTTCTTT.

This chain connects TRBV14 to TRBJ2-3, with a weak D call TRBD1 (5 bases). CDR1 is SGHDN, CDR2 FVKESK, per germline. CDR3 length equals 15 residues. V was clipped by 4 bases and J by 9 bases, with 20 bases between them. As DNA, the CDR3 is TGTGCCAGCAGCCCTCACAGGTCCCGTACTCGCACGCAGTATTTT. Its protein is CASSPHRSRTRTQYF.

The V call is TRBV7-9, the J call TRBJ1-2; 7 nucleotides agree with TRBD1. Per germline, CDR1 SEHNR and CDR2 FQNEAQ (reference sequence). Germline trimming cut 3 bases from V and 0 bases from J; bases unmatched to any gene: 4. This CDR3 is 15 amino acids long. The CDR3 region is CASSLAGGTNYGYTF. The CDR3 DNA sequence: TGTGCCAGCAGCTTGGCAGGGGGGACTAACTATGGCTACACCTTC.

This clone was counted between two and nine times. This sequence joins TRBV7-8 and TRBJ2-6; no reliable D call. CDR1 SGHVS and CDR2 FQNEAQ come from the germline V gene. V was cut by 3 bases and J by 3 bases, with 18 bases left in between. The CDR3 is 18 residues long. The CDR3 sequence: CASSLSPLGQVGANVLTF. CDR3 DNA: TGTGCCAGCAGCTTGAGCCCCCTTGGCCAGGTTGGGGCCAACGTCCTGACTTTC.

V and J are TRBV9 and TRBJ2-1; possible D gene TRBD1, 5 bases. The length of the CDR3 is 14 residues. In germline, CDR1 is SGDLS, CDR2 YYNGEE. V was cut by 2 bases and J by 3 bases, with 9 bases left in between. Here the CDR3 reads CASSVDDSYNEQFF. CDR3 DNA: TGTGCCAGCAGCGTGGACGACAGCTACAATGAGCAGTTCTTC.

The V gene is TRBV19, the J gene TRBJ2-3; weak D call: TRBD1 (7 bases). CDR1 is LNHDA and CDR2 is SQIVND in the germline V gene (reference sequence). The V gene lost 0 bases and the J gene lost 3 bases, with 13 bases spanning the gap. The CDR3 sequence is 16 residues long. The CDR3 is CASSIDRGRSTDTQYF. CDR3 coding DNA: TGTGCCAGTAGTATAGACAGGGGGAGGTCTACAGATACGCAGTATTTT.

V usage is TRBV7-9 and J usage is TRBJ1-2; no firm D call. The germline V gene encodes CDR1 SEHNR and CDR2 FQNEAQ (reference sequence). The V end lost 4 bases, the J end lost 0 bases, and 21 bases lay between the germline ends. This CDR3 has 18 residues. As DNA, the CDR3 is TGTGCCAGCAGCTGGGGAACTATGGTGGGGAGCTCTAACTATGGCTACACCTTC. It yields the protein CASSWGTMVGSSNYGYTF.

The rearrangement joins TRBV7-6 to TRBJ1-2; a weak D match, TRBD1 (6 bases). This CDR3 has 14 amino acids. Per the germline V gene, CDR1 is SGHVS and CDR2 is FNYEAQ. Trimming took 0 bases from V and 6 from J, leaving 11 bases between them. This CDR3 reads CASSLAGRGNGYTF. The CDR3 DNA sequence: TGTGCCAGCAGCTTAGCCGGAAGGGGGAATGGCTACACCTTC.

This clone was recorded once. The chain recombines TRBV6-1 with TRBJ1-1; D may be TRBD1 (5 bases). V was pared by 0 bases and J by 12 bases, with 11 bases between. The CDR3 spans 12 residues. Germline V lookup: CDR1 MNHNS, CDR2 SASEGT. The chain's CDR3 is CASSEARGLTFF. The CDR3 DNA follows: TGTGCCAGCAGTGAAGCGCGGGGACTGACTTTCTTT.

This clone was picked up a small number of times. The gene calls are TRBV10-3 and TRBJ2-3, with a weak D call TRBD1 (6 bases). Germline V gene lookup returns CDR1 ENHRY and CDR2 SYGVKD. The V gene lost 8 bases and the J gene lost 6 bases, with 6 bases spanning the gap. The length of the CDR3 is 10 residues. As DNA, the CDR3 is TGTGCCATCGGGGGCGATACGCAGTATTTT. It translates to CAIGGDTQYF.

The gene calls are TRBV19 and TRBJ2-6, with TRBD2 as a possible D gene (7 bases). The CDR3 is made up of 15 amino acids. Per the germline V gene, CDR1 is LNHDA and CDR2 is SQIVND (reference sequence). The ends were cut back, 11 bases at V and 0 bases at J, with 14 bases in the middle. The CDR3 bases are TGTGCCGGGAGGGAGGGGGTCTCTGGGGCCAACGTCCTGACTTTC. This sequence encodes CAGREGVSGANVLTF. The variable domain in full, with the rest retrieved from reference TRBV19 and TRBJ2-6, is DGGITQSPKYLFRKEGQNVTLSCEQNLNHDAMYWYRQDPGQGLRLIYYSQIVNDFQKGDIAEGYSVSREKKESFPLTVTSAQKNPTAFYLCAGREGVSGANVLTFGAGSRLTVL.

The chain recombines TRBV7-9 with TRBJ1-5; possibly TRBD1 for D (5 bases). Between the trimmed V and J ends, which lost 3 bases and 11 bases, there was a span of 14 bases. CDR1 is SEHNR, CDR2 FQNEAQ, per germline (reference sequence). The CDR3 consists of 13 residues. DNA of the CDR3: TGTGCCAGCAGCTTTACAGGACCAGAGGCCCAGCATTTT. Translation: CASSFTGPEAQHF.

The rearrangement links TRBV19 to TRBJ2-7, with 7 bases identical to TRBD2. Germline loops: CDR1 LNHDA, CDR2 SQIVND (reference sequence). The J segment lost 2 bases and the V segment lost 8 bases, leaving 12 bases of the junction unmatched. This CDR3 has 15 amino acids. The CDR3 reads CASLQPQGGTYEQYF. The CDR3 DNA sequence: TGTGCCAGTCTACAACCCCAGGGAGGGACCTACGAGCAGTACTTC.

This chain uses TRBV7-9 with TRBJ2-7; D perhaps matches TRBD1 (7 bases). The CDR3 covers 14 residues. V was cut by 4 bases and J by 7 bases, with 17 bases left in between. Germline values: CDR1 SEHNR, CDR2 FQNEAQ (reference sequence). CDR3: CASSSAGGLEEQYF. CDR3 nucleotides: TGTGCCAGCAGCTCTGCAGGGGGGTTGGAGGAGCAGTACTTC.

The chain couples TRBV5-1 to TRBJ2-3; 10 bases align to TRBD2. Germline V gene lookup returns CDR1 SGHRS and CDR2 YFSETQ. V lost 5 bases, J lost 1 base, and 4 bases stayed unmatched. The CDR3 has 15 amino acids. Here the CDR3 DNA reads TGCGCCAGCAGACGGACTAGCGGACGCACAGATACGCAGTATTTT. The encoded protein is CASRRTSGRTDTQYF.

CDR3 DNA sequence: TGCAGCGGACTAGACCGAGATACGCAGTATTTT. Translation gives CSGLDRDTQYF. This chain connects TRBV20-1 to TRBJ2-3, with 7 bases fitting TRBD2. The CDR3 runs to 11 residues. Germline values: CDR1 DFQATT, CDR2 SNEGSKA (reference sequence).

V and J are TRBV4-1 and TRBJ1-2; TRBD1 is a possible D gene (5 bases). CDR3 length equals 15 residues. With 1 base removed from V and 1 base from J, the gap between germline ends came to 10 bases. Germline-derived CDR1 and CDR2 are MGHRA and YSYEKL. This chain's CDR3 is CASSQGIQDNYGYTF. CDR3 DNA: TGCGCCAGCAGCCAAGGGATACAGGATAACTATGGCTACACCTTC.

The chain links TRBV15 to TRBJ1-2, with D possibly being TRBD1 (5 bases). CDR1 LNHNV and CDR2 YYDKDF come from the germline V gene (reference sequence). The CDR3 is made up of 11 amino acids. Trimming removed 11 bases at V and 4 bases at J, with 11 bases between. The CDR3 DNA sequence: TGTGCCGCGTCAGGGCGCTATGGCTACACCTTC. Its protein product is CAASGRYGYTF.

V is TRBV6-4 and J is TRBJ2-1; 9 nucleotides align to TRBD2. From germline, CDR1 is MRHNA and CDR2 SNTAGT. CDR3 length: 15 amino acids. Trimming at V came to 3 bases and at J to 5 bases, leaving 5 bases not matched to a gene. CDR3 protein: CASSESSGANNEQFF. As DNA, the CDR3 is TGTGCCAGCAGTGAGTCTAGCGGGGCCAACAATGAGCAGTTCTTC.

The chain is built from TRBV28 and TRBJ1-5, with 10 bases aligning to TRBD1. After removal of 4 bases from V and 0 bases from J, the junction contained 9 bases not matched to a gene. Germline V gene lookup returns CDR1 MDHEN and CDR2 SYDVKM. The CDR3 consists of 18 residues. Written as DNA, the CDR3 is TGTGCCAGCAGTTACTTCGGGGGACAGGGGTATAGCAATCAGCCCCAGCATTTT. Its protein is CASSYFGGQGYSNQPQHF.

The V gene is TRBV19, the J gene TRBJ1-5, with a possible D match to TRBD1 (6 bases). Trimming shortened V by 3 bases and J by 6 bases, and 9 bases separated the two germline ends. The CDR3 has 13 amino acids. The germline CDR1 and CDR2 sequences are LNHDA and SQIVND (reference sequence). The CDR3 nucleotides read TGTGCCAGTAGTATTACAGGGCTTCAGCCCCAGCATTTT. As protein: CASSITGLQPQHF. Complete variable domain (other parts from reference TRBV19 and TRBJ1-5): DGGITQSPKYLFRKEGQNVTLSCEQNLNHDAMYWYRQDPGQGLRLIYYSQIVNDFQKGDIAEGYSVSREKKESFPLTVTSAQKNPTAFYLCASSITGLQPQHFGDGTRLSIL.

The chain joins TRBV19 to TRBJ2-7; 8 bases agree with TRBD1. This CDR3 spans 15 amino acids. The V gene end was trimmed by 5 bases and the J gene end by 3 bases; junction bases not matched to a gene: 9. Germline CDR1 is LNHDA and CDR2 is SQIVND (reference sequence). CDR3 bases: TGTGCCAGTAGTCCGATGACAGGGGCGGGCTACGAGCAGTACTTC. Protein: CASSPMTGAGYEQYF.

In its sample, this clone was seen once. The chain has TRBV2 and TRBJ1-1; D gene uncertain. Between the trimmed V and J ends, which lost 6 bases and 3 bases, there was a span of 5 bases. Germline V CDR1 and CDR2: SNHLY, FYNNEI. The CDR3 loop spans 11 amino acids. CDR3 residues: CASRAYTEAFF. Written as DNA, the CDR3 is TGTGCCAGCAGGGCCTACACTGAAGCTTTCTTT.

This chain uses TRBV18 with TRBJ2-1; possible D gene TRBD2, 6 bases. Germline V gene data show CDR1 as KGHSH and CDR2 as LQKENI. Trimming left V 4 bases short and J 0 bases short, with 10 bases between. The CDR3 is 15 residues long. The CDR3: CASSLLASSYNEQFF. For the CDR3, the DNA is TGTGCCAGCTCACTTCTAGCGAGCTCCTACAATGAGCAGTTCTTC.

In DNA form, the CDR3 reads TGTGCCAGCAGCCCGAGGACAGGGCTTAATGAAAAACTGTTTTTT. Translated: CASSPRTGLNEKLFF. The chain uses TRBV27 and TRBJ1-4, with TRBD1 matching over 8 bases. Per the germline V gene, CDR1 is MNHEY and CDR2 is SMNVEV (reference sequence). J lost 4 bases, V lost 6 bases, and 7 bases had no gene match. This CDR3 is 15 amino acids long. Full variable domain (missing parts from reference TRBV27 and TRBJ1-4): EAQVTQNPRYLITVTGKKLTVTCSQNMNHEYMSWYRQDPGLGLRQIYYSMNVEVTDKGDVPEGYKVSRKEKRNFPLILESPSPNQTSLYFCASSPRTGLNEKLFFGSGTQLSVL.

The rearrangement uses TRBV6-6 and TRBJ1-6, with a possible D match to TRBD1 (6 bases). Germline loops: CDR1 MNHNY, CDR2 SVGAGI (reference sequence). The CDR3 length is 15 residues. V lost 2 bases and J lost 4, with 9 bases in between. The CDR3 here is CASSYLQGYNSPLHF. Written as DNA, the CDR3 is TGTGCCAGCAGTTACCTACAGGGTTATAATTCACCCCTCCACTTT.

The chain links TRBV7-6 to TRBJ2-4, with 7 bases lining up with TRBD2. Germline values: CDR1 SGHVS, CDR2 FNYEAQ. V shed 5 bases and J 4 bases; nucleotides not matched to a gene: 17. The CDR3 extends over 18 amino acids. The CDR3 is CASSPAHTAGDNKNIQYF. The CDR3 DNA follows: TGTGCCAGCAGCCCAGCCCATACTGCGGGGGATAATAAAAACATTCAGTACTTC.